Shown below are 8 T cell receptor beta chains from a single sample sequenced in a study of CD8 T cells in ankylosing spondylitis. TCRdb re-analysed the 5' RACE reads in MiXCR, keeping a single row per CDR3 protein. The sample yields under 250,000 distinct CDR3 sequences, roughly 32% seen once. The sample taken for sequencing was blood, either unsorted or a sorted T cell fraction (not recorded which). The origin of the receptors is a male donor with ankylosing spondylitis or in good health (not recorded which).

This clonotype was counted between two and nine times. This rearrangement joins TRBV20-1 to TRBJ2-1; TRBD1 matches 8 bases. V was clipped by 2 bases and J by 2 bases; unmatched bases: 5. The germline V gene encodes CDR1 DFQATT and CDR2 SNEGSKA (reference sequence). The CDR3 is 15 residues long. The CDR3 loop reads CSARTPGGPYNEQFF. CDR3 bases: TGCAGTGCTAGAACCCCAGGGGGCCCCTACAATGAGCAGTTCTTC.

This clonotype was detected only a few times. The chain is built from TRBV20-1 and TRBJ2-4; a possible D gene is TRBD1 (5 bases). Between the trimmed V and J ends, which lost 3 bases and 0 bases, there was a span of 12 bases. Germline CDR1 is DFQATT and CDR2 is SNEGSKA (reference sequence). The CDR3 sequence is 15 residues long. CDR3 sequence: CSARGPPLAKNIQYF. The CDR3 DNA reads as TGCAGTGCTAGGGGGCCCCCCTTAGCCAAAAACATTCAGTACTTC.

Here the CDR3 reads CASSLRLSTDTQYF. The CDR3 DNA reads as TGCGCCAGCAGCTTGAGGTTGAGCACAGATACGCAGTATTTT. The V call is TRBV5-1, the J call TRBJ2-3; D unresolved. Between the trimmed V and J ends, which lost 1 base and 0 bases, there was a span of 6 bases. CDR1 SGHRS and CDR2 YFSETQ come from the germline V gene. CDR3 length: 14 amino acids.

This sequence joins TRBV11-2 and TRBJ2-7; TRBD2 matches 7 bases. The CDR3 sequence is 14 residues long. The junction had 10 bases not matched to a gene; V was cut back by 5 bases and J by 6 bases. Per the germline V gene, CDR1 is SGHAT and CDR2 is FQNNGV. The CDR3 sequence is CASSPSIGRGEQYF. CDR3 bases: TGTGCCAGCAGCCCTTCAATAGGGAGGGGCGAGCAGTACTTC.

The rearrangement uses TRBV5-5 and TRBJ1-3; D remains ambiguous. Germline V gene data show CDR1 as SGHKS and CDR2 as YYEKEE (reference sequence). Trimming shortened V by 6 bases and J by 0 bases, and 7 bases separated the two germline ends. CDR3 length equals 13 residues. The CDR3 here is CASTNLSGNTIYF. The CDR3 nucleotides are TGTGCCAGCACTAACCTCTCTGGAAACACCATATATTTT.

The chain employs TRBV5-1 and TRBJ1-1; TRBD1 is a possible D gene (5 bases). The CDR3 contains 13 residues. Germline CDR1 reads SGHRS; CDR2 reads YFSETQ. The V end was cut by 0 bases, the J end by 10 bases, with 13 bases between. CDR3 in DNA: TGCGCCAGCAGCTTGGCGTCCCAGGGAGGAGCTTTCTTT. Encoded protein: CASSLASQGGAFF. Supplemented by reference TRBV5-1 and TRBJ1-1, the full variable domain reads KAGVTQTPRYLIKTRGQQVTLSCSPISGHRSVSWYQQTPGQGLQFLFEYFSETQRNKGNFPGRFSGRQFSNSRSEMNVSTLELGDSALYLCASSLASQGGAFFGQGTRLTVV.

V usage is TRBV29-1 and J usage is TRBJ2-5; D is ambiguous. CDR3 size: 12 residues. V lost 4 bases to trimming and J lost 5 bases, with 11 bases between them. CDR1 SQVTM and CDR2 ANQGSEA come from the germline V gene. The CDR3 region is CSVGLTSETQYF. The CDR3 region has the DNA TGCAGCGTTGGGCTGACGTCCGAGACCCAGTACTTC.

V is TRBV5-1 and J is TRBJ2-5; TRBD2 matches at 10 bases. CDR3 length: 17 residues. The V gene end was trimmed by 1 base and the J gene end by 6 bases; junction bases not matched to a gene: 12. The germline V gene encodes CDR1 SGHRS and CDR2 YFSETQ. In nucleotides, the CDR3 is TGCGCCAGCAGCTTGTTGTCTAGCGGGGGTCCCAGCCAGACCCAGTACTTC. This encodes CASSLLSSGGPSQTQYF.